Shown below are 13 T cell receptor beta chains from a single sample sequenced in a study of immune evolution from preneoplasia to lung adenocarcinoma. Sequencing used immunoSEQ multiplex PCR; TCRdb keeps in-frame clones, though not all of them. This sample has 3,500 to 4,500 clones; around nine tenths occur once, and the top ten carry 5% to 6.5%. The specimen sequenced was FFPE minimally invasive lung adenocarcinoma tissue. Receptors originate from a donor aged 70 or older with lung adenocarcinoma.

This chain connects TRBV6-5 to TRBJ2-7; tentative D call: TRBD2 (6 bases). CDR3 length equals 14 residues. The V gene's germline CDR1 is MNHEY and CDR2 SVGAGI. V was shortened by 8 bases and J by 0 bases, with 14 bases between the two germline ends. The CDR3 nucleotides are TGTGCCAGCGGAAGAGGGAGGCTCTCCTACGAGCAGTACTTC. It translates to CASGRGRLSYEQYF.

The chain couples TRBV7-9 to TRBJ2-3, with TRBD1 matching over 10 bases. The CDR3 sequence is 15 residues long. Germline values: CDR1 SEHNR, CDR2 FQNEAQ (reference sequence). Trimming at V came to 5 bases and at J to 1 base, leaving 3 bases not matched to a gene. This CDR3 is CASSPGTGGTDTQYF. In nucleotides, the CDR3 is TGTGCCAGCAGCCCTGGGACAGGGGGCACAGATACGCAGTATTTT.

The chain couples TRBV10-3 to TRBJ2-7; 7 bases line up with TRBD2. The V and J ends lost 5 bases and 6 bases, in that order; junction bases with no gene match: 10. The CDR3 spans 14 residues. Germline V gives CDR1 ENHRY, CDR2 SYGVKD. CDR3 sequence: CAISKSGEAREQYF. In DNA form, the CDR3 reads TGTGCCATCAGTAAGAGCGGGGAAGCGCGCGAGCAGTACTTC.

This clone has more than one count but fewer than ten. The rearrangement links TRBV7-2 to TRBJ1-5, with 11 bases fitting TRBD1. The CDR3 runs 16 residues. Per the germline V gene, CDR1 is SGHTA and CDR2 is FQGNSA. The trim removed 1 base at V and 7 bases at J, leaving 6 bases unmatched. The CDR3 DNA sequence: TGTGCCAGCAGCTTAGGAGGGACAGGGGGGGAGCAGCCCCAGCATTTT. Its translation: CASSLGGTGGEQPQHF.

V usage is TRBV18 and J usage is TRBJ2-7, with TRBD2 as a possible D gene (6 bases). Trimming pared 3 bases from V and 8 bases from J, leaving 11 bases between. CDR1 KGHSH and CDR2 LQKENI come from the germline V gene. The CDR3 length is 12 residues. CDR3 loop: CASSPERAQQYF. The CDR3 region has the DNA TGTGCCAGCTCACCCGAGCGGGCCCAGCAGTACTTC.

This clone occurred a few times. The V call is TRBV10-3, the J call TRBJ2-7; tentative D call: TRBD2 (7 bases). V was shortened by 2 bases and J by 5 bases, with 22 bases between the two germline ends. The CDR3 is 17 residues long. Looked up from germline, CDR1 is ENHRY and CDR2 is SYGVKD. In nucleotides, the CDR3 is TGTGCCATCAGTGAGAGGCCCGCGGCGGGGAGGGGGAACGAGCAGTACTTC. This sequence encodes CAISERPAAGRGNEQYF.

The genes are TRBV2 and TRBJ1-5, with no clear D. Trimming pared 6 bases from V and 1 base from J, leaving 16 bases between. Germline V gene data show CDR1 as SNHLY and CDR2 as FYNNEI. This CDR3 spans 16 amino acids. CDR3 sequence (DNA): TGTGCCAGCAGCAAGCGGGAAGTGGACAGCAATCAGCCCCAGCATTTT. Its translation: CASSKREVDSNQPQHF.

This chain uses TRBV7-2 with TRBJ1-5; D may be TRBD1 (5 bases). Trimming left V 6 bases short and J 2 bases short, with 14 bases between. Germline CDR1 reads SGHTA; CDR2 reads FQGNSA. CDR3 length: 15 residues. The CDR3 DNA reads as TGTGCCAGCAGTACAGGCCCTGAAGGCAATCAGCCCCAGCATTTT. Translating gives CASSTGPEGNQPQHF.

The chain links TRBV7-9 to TRBJ1-2; possible D gene TRBD1, 6 bases. The CDR3 length is 11 residues. CDR1 is SEHNR and CDR2 is FQNEAQ in the germline V gene (reference sequence). Trimming stripped 4 bases from V and 6 bases from J, with 6 bases between. The CDR3 DNA sequence: TGTGCCAGCAGCTACAGGGATGGCTACACCTTC. Translation: CASSYRDGYTF.

V and J are TRBV6-1 and TRBJ2-3; D uncertain. CDR3 length: 13 residues. Germline V gene sequence: CDR1 MNHNS, CDR2 SASEGT. V was clipped by 7 bases and J by 1 base, with 9 bases between them. The CDR3 bases are TGTGCCAGCAAGAAGCAGGGCACAGATACGCAGTATTTT. Its protein product is CASKKQGTDTQYF.

The V gene is TRBV11-2, the J gene TRBJ2-3, with 12 bases matching TRBD1. V lost 5 bases to trimming and J lost 3 bases; unmatched junction nucleotides: 3. CDR1 is SGHAT, CDR2 FQNNGV, per germline. The CDR3 consists of 15 residues. The CDR3 protein is CASSRDRGPTDTQYF. The CDR3 nucleotides are TGTGCCAGCAGCAGGGACAGGGGGCCTACAGATACGCAGTATTTT.

The chain employs TRBV6-1 and TRBJ1-1, with D perhaps matching TRBD1 (5 bases). The germline gives CDR1 MNHNS, CDR2 SASEGT. The V gene lost 0 bases and the J gene lost 5 bases, with 7 bases spanning the gap. This CDR3 spans 13 amino acids. CDR3 protein: CASSEAGGTEAFF. CDR3 nucleotide sequence: TGTGCCAGCAGTGAAGCGGGGGGAACTGAAGCTTTCTTT.

The chain joins TRBV4-1 to TRBJ2-5, with a weak D call TRBD2 (7 bases). The germline gives CDR1 MGHRA, CDR2 YSYEKL. CDR3 length: 12 amino acids. Trimming pared 4 bases from V and 9 bases from J, leaving 12 bases between. The CDR3 is CASSLLGGPQYF. For the CDR3, the DNA is TGCGCCAGCAGCCTCCTGGGGGGGCCCCAGTACTTC.